This T cell receptor (beta chain) is drawn from a study of cytomegalovirus exposure and HLA in healthy donors. Whole-study findings and limits: Earlier analysis yielded a pattern in which most TCR beta V segments were productive about 90% or about 30% of the time. Fewer N-insertions (relative to the approximately 670-donor mean) were reportedly seen in an Asian-associated ancestry cluster in a later analysis.

Germline V gene lookup returns CDR1 SGHNT and CDR2 YENEEA. CDR3 size: 14 residues. V dropped 5 bases and J dropped 5; count of bases not matched to a gene: 6. The primer mix had 60 Vbeta and 13 Jbeta primers. TCRdb's copy holds only in-frame clones and misses some; the assay was immunoSEQ multiplex PCR. The repertoire holds around 120,000 clones, with more than 60% as singletons. Note on this clone: Its matching antigen is unknown.

The TCR comes from a woman aged 35 to 49 in good health and CMV-seronegative. What was sequenced was PBMCs. The gene calls are TRBV11-3 and TRBJ2-7; 10 nucleotides line up with TRBD2. CDR3 region: CASSPGTSDHEQYF. CDR3 sequence (DNA): TGTGCCAGCAGCCCGGGGACTAGCGATCACGAGCAGTACTTC.